This TCR beta chain was identified in a study of radiotherapy plus CTLA-4 blockade in lung cancer. In the study overall: Of all patients, approximately 17% responded objectively and 25% to 40% showed disease control.

This CDR3 contains 14 residues. Germline CDR1 SNHLY, CDR2 FYNNEI. The ends were cut back, 3 bases at V and 2 bases at J, with 10 bases in the middle. TCRdb's copy holds only in-frame clones and misses some; the assay was immunoSEQ multiplex PCR. There are around 70,000 clones in the sample; 80% to 90% occur only once, and 35% to 45% lies in the top ten. The V and J genes are TRBV2 and TRBJ1-1, with D maybe TRBD1 (5 bases). The sample was peripheral blood, taken from a patient treated with radiotherapy plus ipilimumab. The sequence derives from a human donor with non-small cell lung cancer that progressed on radiotherapy plus ipilimumab. DNA of the CDR3: TGTGCCAGCAGTGATGGACAAGGCAACACTGAAGCTTTCTTT. Residues: CASSDGQGNTEAFF.